This T cell receptor (beta chain) was profiled in a study of shared clonotypes between healthy human individuals. Assay used: immunoSEQ multiplex PCR; TCRdb lists only in-frame clones, some missing. The sample consists of some 2,100,000 clones, around 93% of them appearing once. As defined, naive CD8 cells were CD45RO-negative and positively selected for CCR7, with terminally differentiated effector memory CD45RA+ cells excluded. V gave up 5 bases and J gave up 4 bases, with 9 bases separating them. CDR1 is MNHNS and CDR2 is SASEGT in the germline V gene. This CDR3 is built from 12 residues. This receptor was obtained from a young man in good health. Some clones in this sample may be carry-over from other donors' samples. The rearrangement joins TRBV6-1 to TRBJ2-7, with a possible D match to TRBD1 (6 bases). Sequencing was done on a sample of naive CD8+ T cells from PBMCs. In DNA form, the CDR3 reads TGTGCCAGCAGTCCACAGGGATACGAGCAGTACTTC. This sequence encodes CASSPQGYEQYF.